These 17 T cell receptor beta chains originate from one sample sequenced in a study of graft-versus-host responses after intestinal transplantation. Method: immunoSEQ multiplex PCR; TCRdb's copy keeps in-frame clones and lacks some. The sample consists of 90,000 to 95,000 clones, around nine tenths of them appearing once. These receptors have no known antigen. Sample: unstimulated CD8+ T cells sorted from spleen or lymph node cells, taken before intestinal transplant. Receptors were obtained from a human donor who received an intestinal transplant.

CDR3 loop: CASSYAGMNTEAFF. In DNA form, the CDR3 reads TGTGCCAGCAGTTACGCGGGGATGAACACTGAAGCTTTCTTT. V gene TRBV6-5 combines with J gene TRBJ1-1, with no clear D. Trimming pared 2 bases from V and 0 bases from J, leaving 7 bases between. CDR1 and CDR2 (germline): MNHEY, SVGAGI. This CDR3 spans 14 amino acids.

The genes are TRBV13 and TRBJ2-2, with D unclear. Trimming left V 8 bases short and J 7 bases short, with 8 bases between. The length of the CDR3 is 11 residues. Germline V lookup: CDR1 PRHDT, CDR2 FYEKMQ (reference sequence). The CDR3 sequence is CASGIGGELFF. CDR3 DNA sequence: TGTGCCAGCGGGATAGGCGGGGAGCTGTTTTTT.

The CDR3 reads CASRRLAETLYEQYF. CDR3 DNA sequence: TGTGCCAGCAGAAGACTAGCGGAGACACTCTACGAGCAGTACTTC. The J gene is TRBJ2-7, the V gene TRBV6-5, with TRBD2 matching 9 bases. J gave up 3 bases and V 6 bases, and 9 bases lay outside the gene matches. Germline CDR1 reads MNHEY; CDR2 reads SVGAGI. This CDR3 is built from 15 residues.

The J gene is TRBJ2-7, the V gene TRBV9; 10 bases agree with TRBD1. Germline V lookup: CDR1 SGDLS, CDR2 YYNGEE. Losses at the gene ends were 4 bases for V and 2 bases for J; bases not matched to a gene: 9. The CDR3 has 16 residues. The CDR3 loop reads CASSTQDRGDPYEQYF. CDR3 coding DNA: TGTGCCAGCAGCACCCAGGACAGGGGGGACCCCTACGAGCAGTACTTC.

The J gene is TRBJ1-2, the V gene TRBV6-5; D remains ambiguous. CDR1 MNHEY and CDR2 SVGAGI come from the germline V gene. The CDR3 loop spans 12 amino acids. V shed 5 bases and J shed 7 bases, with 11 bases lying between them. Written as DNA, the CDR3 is TGTGCCAGCAGTGAATTCGGTTTTGGCTACACCTTC. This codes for CASSEFGFGYTF.

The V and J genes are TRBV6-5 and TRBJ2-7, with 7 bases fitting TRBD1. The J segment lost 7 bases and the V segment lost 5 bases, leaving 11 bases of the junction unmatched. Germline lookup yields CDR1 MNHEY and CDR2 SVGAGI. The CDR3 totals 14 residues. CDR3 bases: TGTGCCAGCAGTCGGGACAGCCCCGTTGGGGAGCAGTACTTC. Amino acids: CASSRDSPVGEQYF.

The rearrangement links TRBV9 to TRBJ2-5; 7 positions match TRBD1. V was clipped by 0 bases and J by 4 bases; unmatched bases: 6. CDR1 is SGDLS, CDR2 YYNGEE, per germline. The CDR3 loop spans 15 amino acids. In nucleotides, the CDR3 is TGTGCCAGCAGCGTAGATGACAGGGTTGGAGAGACCCAGTACTTC. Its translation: CASSVDDRVGETQYF.

The CDR3 protein is CASREGPWITYEQYF. DNA of the CDR3: TGTGCCAGCAGGGAGGGACCGTGGATAACCTACGAGCAGTACTTC. V and J are TRBV5-6 and TRBJ2-7; TRBD2 is a possible D gene (6 bases). Per germline, CDR1 SGHDT and CDR2 YYEEEE. This CDR3 comprises 15 residues. V lost 5 bases and J 2 bases, leaving 17 bases between the germline ends. Together with reference TRBV5-6 and TRBJ2-7, the CDR3 gives the full variable domain: DAGVTQSPTHLIKTRGQQVTLRCSPKSGHDTVSWYQQALGQGPQFIFQYYEEEERQRGNFPDRFSGHQFPNYSSELNVNALLLGDSALYLCASREGPWITYEQYFGPGTRLTVT.

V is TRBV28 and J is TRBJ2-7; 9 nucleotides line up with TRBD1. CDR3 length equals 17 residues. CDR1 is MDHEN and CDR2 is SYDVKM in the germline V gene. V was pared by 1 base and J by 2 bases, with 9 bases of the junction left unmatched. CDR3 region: CASSLSSGTGYTYEQYF. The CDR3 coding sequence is TGTGCCAGCAGTTTATCTTCCGGGACAGGGTATACCTACGAGCAGTACTTC.

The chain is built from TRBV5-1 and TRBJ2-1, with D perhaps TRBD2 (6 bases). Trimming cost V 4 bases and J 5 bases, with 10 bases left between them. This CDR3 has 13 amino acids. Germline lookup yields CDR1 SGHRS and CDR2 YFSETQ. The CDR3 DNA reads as TGCGCCAGCAGCATGGACTACAACAATGAGCAGTTCTTC. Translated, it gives CASSMDYNNEQFF.

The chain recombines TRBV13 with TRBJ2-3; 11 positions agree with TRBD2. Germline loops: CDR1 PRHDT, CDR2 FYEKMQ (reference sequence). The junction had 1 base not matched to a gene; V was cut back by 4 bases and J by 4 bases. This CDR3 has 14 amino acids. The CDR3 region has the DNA TGTGCCAGCAGCTGGGGACTAGCGGCAGATACGCAGTATTTT. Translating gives CASSWGLAADTQYF.

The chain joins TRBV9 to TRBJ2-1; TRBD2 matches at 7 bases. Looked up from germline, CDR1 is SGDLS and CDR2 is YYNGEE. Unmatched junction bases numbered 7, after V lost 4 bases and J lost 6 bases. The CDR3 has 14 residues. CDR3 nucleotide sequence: TGTGCCAGCAGCCTCGGGGGGAGCCCCAATGAGCAGTTCTTC. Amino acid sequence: CASSLGGSPNEQFF.

The CDR3 nucleotides read TGTGCCACCAGCAGAGTGCCTCTAGCGGGAGATACAGATACGCAGTATTTT. Translating gives CATSRVPLAGDTDTQYF. The chain carries TRBV15 and TRBJ2-3; the match to TRBD2 covers 10 bases. The CDR3 contains 17 residues. V dropped 1 base and J dropped 3; count of bases not matched to a gene: 7. The germline gives CDR1 LNHNV, CDR2 YYDKDF (reference sequence).

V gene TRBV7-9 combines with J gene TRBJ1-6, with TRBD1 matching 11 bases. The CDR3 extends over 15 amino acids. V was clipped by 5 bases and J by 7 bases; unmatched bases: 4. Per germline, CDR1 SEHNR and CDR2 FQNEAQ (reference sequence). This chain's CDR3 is CASSHRTGGNSPLHF. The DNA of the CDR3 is TGTGCCAGCAGCCATAGGACAGGGGGCAATTCACCCCTCCACTTT.

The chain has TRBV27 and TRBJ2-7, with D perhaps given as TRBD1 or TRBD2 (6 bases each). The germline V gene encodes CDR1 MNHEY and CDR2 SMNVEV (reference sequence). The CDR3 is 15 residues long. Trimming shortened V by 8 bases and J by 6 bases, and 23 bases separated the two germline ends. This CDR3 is CASGGGAGLTAEQYF. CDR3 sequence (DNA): TGTGCCAGCGGGGGCGGGGCAGGGTTAACGGCCGAGCAGTACTTC.

The CDR3 loop is CASRSGTGSFKTQYF. The DNA of the CDR3 is TGTGCCAGCAGGTCCGGGACAGGGAGTTTCAAGACCCAGTACTTC. This sequence joins TRBV7-9 and TRBJ2-5, with 9 bases matching TRBD1. Looked up from germline, CDR1 is SEHNR and CDR2 is FQNEAQ (reference sequence). The junction had 11 bases not matched to a gene; V was cut back by 6 bases and J by 6 bases. This CDR3 has 15 residues. The variable domain in full, completed from reference TRBV7-9 and TRBJ2-5, reads DTGVSQNPRHKITKRGQNVTFRCDPISEHNRLYWYRQTLGQGPEFLTYFQNEAQLEKSRLLSDRFSAERPKGSFSTLEIQRTEQGDSAMYLCASRSGTGSFKTQYFGPGTRLLVL.

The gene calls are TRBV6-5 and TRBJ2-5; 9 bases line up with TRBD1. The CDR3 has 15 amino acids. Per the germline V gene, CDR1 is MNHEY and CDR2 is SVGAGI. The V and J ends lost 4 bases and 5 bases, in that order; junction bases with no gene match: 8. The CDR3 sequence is CASSSDRGAWETQYF. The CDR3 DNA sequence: TGTGCCAGCAGTTCGGACAGGGGCGCATGGGAGACCCAGTACTTC.